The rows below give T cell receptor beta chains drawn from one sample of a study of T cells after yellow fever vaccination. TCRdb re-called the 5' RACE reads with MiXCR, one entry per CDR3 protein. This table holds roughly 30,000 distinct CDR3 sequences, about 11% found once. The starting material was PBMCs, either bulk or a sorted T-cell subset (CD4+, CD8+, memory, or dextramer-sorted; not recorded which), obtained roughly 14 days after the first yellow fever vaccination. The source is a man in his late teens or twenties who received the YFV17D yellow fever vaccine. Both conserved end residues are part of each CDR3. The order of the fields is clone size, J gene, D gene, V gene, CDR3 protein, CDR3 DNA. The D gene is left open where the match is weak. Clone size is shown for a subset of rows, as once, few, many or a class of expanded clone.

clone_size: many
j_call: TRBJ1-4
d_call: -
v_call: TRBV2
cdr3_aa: CASKSGGEKLFF
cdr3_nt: TGTGCCAGCAAGTCCGGAGGTGAAAAACTGTTTTTT

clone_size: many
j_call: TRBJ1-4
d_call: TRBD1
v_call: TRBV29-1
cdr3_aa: CSVRDSGGEKLFF
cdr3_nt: TGCAGCGTTAGGGACAGCGGAGGTGAAAAACTGTTTTTT

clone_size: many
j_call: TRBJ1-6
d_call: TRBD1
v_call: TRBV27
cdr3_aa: CASSSGTGGRNSPLHF
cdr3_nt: TGTGCCAGCAGTTCCGGCACAGGGGGACGTAATTCACCCCTCCACTTT

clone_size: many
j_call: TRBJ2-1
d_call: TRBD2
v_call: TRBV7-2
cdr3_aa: CASSSSGGGGPEQFF
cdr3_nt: TGTGCCAGCAGCTCAAGCGGGGGGGGAGGTCCGGAGCAGTTCTTC

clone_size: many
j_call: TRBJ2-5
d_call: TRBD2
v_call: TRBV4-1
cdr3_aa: CASSLRTSGGQETQYF
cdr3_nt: TGCGCCAGCAGCCTGAGGACTAGCGGGGGTCAAGAGACCCAGTACTTC

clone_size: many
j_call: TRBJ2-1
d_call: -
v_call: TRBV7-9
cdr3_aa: CASSLLSVIYNEQFF
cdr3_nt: TGTGCCAGCAGCTTACTTAGCGTAATCTACAATGAGCAGTTCTTC

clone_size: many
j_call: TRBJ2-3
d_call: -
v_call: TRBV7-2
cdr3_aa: CASSFGGAQSQYF
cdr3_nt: TGTGCCAGCAGCTTTGGGGGGGCCCAGTCGCAGTATTTT

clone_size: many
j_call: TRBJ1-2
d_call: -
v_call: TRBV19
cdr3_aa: CASSISNRDDGYTF
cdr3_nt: TGTGCCAGTAGTATATCCAACAGGGACGATGGCTACACCTTC

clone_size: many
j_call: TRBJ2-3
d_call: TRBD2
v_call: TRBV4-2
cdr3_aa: CASSRTNLAAGVGTDTQYF
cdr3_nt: TGTGCCAGCAGCCGAACGAACCTGGCGGCGGGGGTAGGCACAGATACGCAGTATTTT

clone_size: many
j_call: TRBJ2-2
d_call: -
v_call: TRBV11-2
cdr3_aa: CASSLRLDNTGELFF
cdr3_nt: TGTGCCAGCAGCCTTAGACTGGACAACACCGGGGAGCTGTTTTTT

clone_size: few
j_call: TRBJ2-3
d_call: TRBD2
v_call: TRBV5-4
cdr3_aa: CASSPTSGGGDTQYF
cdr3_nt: TGTGCCAGCAGCCCCACTAGCGGGGGGGGCGATACGCAGTATTTT

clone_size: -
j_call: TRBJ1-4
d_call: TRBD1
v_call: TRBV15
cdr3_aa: CATSRQGVPNEKLFF
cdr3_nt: TGTGCCACCAGCCGCCAGGGGGTCCCTAATGAAAAACTGTTTTTT

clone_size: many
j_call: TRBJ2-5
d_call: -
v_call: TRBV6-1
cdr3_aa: CASRRGETQYF
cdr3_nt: TGTGCCAGCAGGAGGGGAGAGACCCAGTACTTC

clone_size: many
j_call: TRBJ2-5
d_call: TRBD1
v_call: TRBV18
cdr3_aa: CASSPSGQGAATQYF
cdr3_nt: TGTGCCAGCTCACCAAGTGGACAGGGGGCCGCGACCCAGTACTTC

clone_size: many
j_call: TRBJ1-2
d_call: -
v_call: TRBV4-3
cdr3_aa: CASSQERELYYGYTF
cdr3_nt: TGCGCCAGCAGCCAAGAGCGAGAGCTCTACTATGGCTACACCTTC

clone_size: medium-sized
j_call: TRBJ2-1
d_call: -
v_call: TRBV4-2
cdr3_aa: CASSQAKYNEQFF
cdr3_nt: TGTGCCAGCAGCCAAGCAAAGTACAATGAGCAGTTCTTC

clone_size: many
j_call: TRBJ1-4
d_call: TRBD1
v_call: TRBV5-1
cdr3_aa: CASSIAITGTGEEKLFF
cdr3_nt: TGCGCCAGCAGCATTGCGATAACCGGGACAGGGGAGGAAAAACTGTTTTTT

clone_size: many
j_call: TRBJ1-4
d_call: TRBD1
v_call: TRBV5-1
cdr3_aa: CASSPSRQGGEKLFF
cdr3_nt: TGCGCCAGCAGCCCGTCACGACAGGGGGGCGAAAAACTGTTTTTT

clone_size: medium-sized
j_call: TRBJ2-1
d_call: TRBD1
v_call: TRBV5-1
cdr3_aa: CASGTHPGQGSNEQFF
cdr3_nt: TGCGCCAGCGGGACGCACCCGGGACAGGGTAGCAATGAGCAGTTCTTC

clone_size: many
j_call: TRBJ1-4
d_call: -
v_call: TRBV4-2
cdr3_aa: CASSQDGTLEIF
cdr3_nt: TGTGCCAGCAGCCAAGATGGGACTCTTGAAATTTTT

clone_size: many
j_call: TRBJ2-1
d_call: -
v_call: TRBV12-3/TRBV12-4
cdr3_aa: CATHDRRSYNEQFF
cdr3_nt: TGTGCCACTCACGACCGAAGGTCCTACAATGAGCAGTTCTTC

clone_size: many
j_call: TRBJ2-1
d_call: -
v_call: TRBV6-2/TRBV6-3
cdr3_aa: CASSYLRGAGNEQFF
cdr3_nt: TGTGCCAGCAGTTACTTACGGGGGGCCGGCAATGAGCAGTTCTTC

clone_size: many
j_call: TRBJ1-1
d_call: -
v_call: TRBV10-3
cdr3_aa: CAISPQVEGEAFF
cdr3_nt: TGTGCCATCTCCCCTCAGGTCGAGGGAGAAGCTTTCTTT

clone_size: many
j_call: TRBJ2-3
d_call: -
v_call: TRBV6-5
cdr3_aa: CASSYSGKFRDTQYF
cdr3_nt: TGTGCCAGCAGTTACTCGGGGAAGTTCCGAGATACGCAGTATTTT

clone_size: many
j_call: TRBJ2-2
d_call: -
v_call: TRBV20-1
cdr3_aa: CSARTGRGSNTGELFF
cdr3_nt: TGCAGTGCTAGGACAGGGAGGGGATCGAACACCGGGGAGCTGTTTTTT

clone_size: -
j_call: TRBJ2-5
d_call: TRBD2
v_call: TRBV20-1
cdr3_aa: CSARDPGGPPEAQYF
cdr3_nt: TGCAGTGCTAGAGATCCGGGGGGGCCCCCCGAGGCCCAGTACTTC

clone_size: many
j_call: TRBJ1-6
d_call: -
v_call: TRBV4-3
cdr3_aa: CASSQEWTANSPLHF
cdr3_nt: TGCGCCAGCAGCCAAGAGTGGACAGCTAATTCACCCCTCCACTTT

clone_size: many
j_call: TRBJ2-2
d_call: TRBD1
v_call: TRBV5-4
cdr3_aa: CASSSDRGGTGELFF
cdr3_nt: TGTGCCAGCAGTTCGGACAGGGGTGGCACCGGGGAGCTGTTTTTT

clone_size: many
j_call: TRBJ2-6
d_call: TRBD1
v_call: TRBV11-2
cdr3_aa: CASSSGTGKGANVLTF
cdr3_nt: TGTGCCAGCAGCTCCGGGACAGGGAAAGGGGCCAACGTCCTGACTTTC

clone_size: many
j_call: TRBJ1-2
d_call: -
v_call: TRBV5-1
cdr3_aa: CASSVLTGPYGYTF
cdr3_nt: TGCGCCAGCAGCGTACTAACAGGGCCCTATGGCTACACCTTC

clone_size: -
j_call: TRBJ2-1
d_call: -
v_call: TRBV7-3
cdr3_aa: CASSVNSGEQFF
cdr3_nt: TGTGCCAGCAGCGTCAACAGCGGGGAGCAGTTCTTC

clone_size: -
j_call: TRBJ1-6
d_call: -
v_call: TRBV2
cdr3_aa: CASREQGTPSPLHF
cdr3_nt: TGTGCCAGCAGGGAACAGGGTACCCCCTCACCCCTCCACTTT

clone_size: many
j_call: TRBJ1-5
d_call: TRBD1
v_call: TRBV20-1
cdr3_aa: CSANSGRGSLLSNQPQHF
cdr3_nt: TGCAGTGCTAACTCGGGCAGGGGGTCACTTCTGAGCAATCAGCCCCAGCATTTT

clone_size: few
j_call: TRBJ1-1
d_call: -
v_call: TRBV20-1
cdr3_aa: CSAPWTMEDTEAFF
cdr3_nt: TGCAGTGCTCCGTGGACAATGGAGGACACTGAAGCTTTCTTT

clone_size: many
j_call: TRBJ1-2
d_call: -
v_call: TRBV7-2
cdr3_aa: CASASPPIYGYTF
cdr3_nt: TGTGCCAGCGCCTCACCGCCTATTTATGGCTACACCTTC

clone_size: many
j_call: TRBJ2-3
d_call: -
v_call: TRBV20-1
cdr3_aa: CSASLTHTQYF
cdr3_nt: TGCAGTGCTAGCTTGACCCATACGCAGTATTTT

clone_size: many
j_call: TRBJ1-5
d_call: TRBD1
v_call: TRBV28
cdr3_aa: CASSSLTGGAQPQHF
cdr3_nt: TGTGCCAGCAGTTCTCTTACAGGGGGGGCTCAGCCCCAGCATTTT

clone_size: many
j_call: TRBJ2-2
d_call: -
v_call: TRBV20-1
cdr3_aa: CSAKSRDSNVPGELFF
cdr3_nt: TGCAGTGCTAAGAGCCGGGACTCCAACGTTCCCGGGGAGCTGTTTTTT

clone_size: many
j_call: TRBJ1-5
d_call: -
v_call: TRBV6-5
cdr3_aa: CASSYSYPPSSNQPQHF
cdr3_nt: TGTGCCAGCAGCTATTCCTACCCCCCGTCGAGCAATCAGCCCCAGCATTTT

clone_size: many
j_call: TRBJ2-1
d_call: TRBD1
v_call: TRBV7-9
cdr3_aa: CASSLEVFTGGYNEQFF
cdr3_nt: TGTGCCAGCAGCTTAGAGGTTTTTACAGGGGGTTACAATGAGCAGTTCTTC

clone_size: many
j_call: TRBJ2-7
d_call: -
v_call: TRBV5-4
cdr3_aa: CASMTGDSYEQYF
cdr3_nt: TGTGCCAGCATGACAGGAGATTCCTACGAGCAGTACTTC

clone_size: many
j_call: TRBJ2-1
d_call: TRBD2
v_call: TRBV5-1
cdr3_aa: CASSGTASGPLLSLQFF
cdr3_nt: TGCGCCAGCAGCGGGACCGCTAGCGGGCCGCTCCTTTCCTTGCAGTTCTTC

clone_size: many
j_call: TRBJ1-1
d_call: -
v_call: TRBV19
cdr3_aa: CASSSQGGLNTEAFF
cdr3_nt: TGTGCCAGTAGTTCTCAGGGAGGCCTGAACACTGAAGCTTTCTTT

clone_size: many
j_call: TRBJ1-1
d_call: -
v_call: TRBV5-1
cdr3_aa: CASSVGAVTGGTEAFF
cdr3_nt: TGCGCCAGCAGCGTGGGGGCAGTGACGGGGGGAACTGAAGCTTTCTTT

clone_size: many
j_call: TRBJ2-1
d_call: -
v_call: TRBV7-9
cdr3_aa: CASSSNWGYNEQFF
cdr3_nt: TGTGCCAGCAGCTCTAATTGGGGCTACAATGAGCAGTTCTTC

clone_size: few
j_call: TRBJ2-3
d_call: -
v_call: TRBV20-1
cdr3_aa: CSALSTDTHTQYF
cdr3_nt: TGCAGTGCCCTTAGCACAGATACGCATACGCAGTATTTT

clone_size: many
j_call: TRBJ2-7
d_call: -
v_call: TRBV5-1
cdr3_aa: CASSLVWPDYEQYF
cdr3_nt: TGCGCCAGCAGCTTGGTTTGGCCAGACTACGAGCAGTACTTC

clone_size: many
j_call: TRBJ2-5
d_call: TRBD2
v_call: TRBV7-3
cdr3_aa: CASSDSGGAGEETQYF
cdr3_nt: TGTGCCAGCAGCGATAGCGGGGGGGCTGGTGAAGAGACCCAGTACTTC

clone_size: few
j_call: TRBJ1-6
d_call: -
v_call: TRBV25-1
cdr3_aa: CASSESGLYNSPLHF
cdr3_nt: TGTGCCAGCAGTGAATCTGGACTCTATAATTCACCCCTCCACTTT

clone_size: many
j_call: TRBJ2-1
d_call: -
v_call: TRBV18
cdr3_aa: CASSPPAPGEVGEQFF
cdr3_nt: TGTGCCAGCTCACCACCGGCTCCAGGGGAGGTTGGTGAGCAGTTCTTC

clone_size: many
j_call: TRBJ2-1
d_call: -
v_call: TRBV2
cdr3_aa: CALQENNEQFF
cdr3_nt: TGTGCCTTACAGGAGAACAATGAGCAGTTCTTC

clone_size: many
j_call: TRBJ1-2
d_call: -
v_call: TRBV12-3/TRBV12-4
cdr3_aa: CASSAQIGDRGYTF
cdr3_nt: TGTGCCAGCAGTGCTCAGATAGGGGATAGAGGCTACACCTTC

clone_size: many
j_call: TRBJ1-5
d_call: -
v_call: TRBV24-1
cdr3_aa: CATSSENQPQHF
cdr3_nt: TGTGCCACCAGCTCGGAAAATCAGCCCCAGCATTTT

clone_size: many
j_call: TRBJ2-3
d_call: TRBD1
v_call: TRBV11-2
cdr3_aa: CASSPQGDTQYF
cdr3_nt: TGTGCCAGCAGCCCACAGGGGGATACGCAGTATTTT

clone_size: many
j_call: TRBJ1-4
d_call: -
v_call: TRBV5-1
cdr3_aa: CASSLISDAGEKLFF
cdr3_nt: TGCGCCAGCAGCTTGATCTCGGATGCAGGTGAAAAACTGTTTTTT

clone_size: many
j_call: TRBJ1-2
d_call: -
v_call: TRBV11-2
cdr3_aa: CASSLDGGDGALYGYTF
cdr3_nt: TGTGCCAGCAGCTTAGATGGTGGGGACGGAGCATTATATGGCTACACCTTC

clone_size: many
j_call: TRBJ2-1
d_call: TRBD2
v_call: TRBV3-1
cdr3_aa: CASSQRGAGTEQFF
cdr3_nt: TGTGCCAGCAGCCAGCGGGGGGCCGGGACTGAGCAGTTCTTC

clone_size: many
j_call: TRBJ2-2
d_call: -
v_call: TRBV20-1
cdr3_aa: CSARDLYGENTGELFF
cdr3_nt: TGCAGTGCTAGAGATTTATACGGGGAGAACACCGGGGAGCTGTTTTTT

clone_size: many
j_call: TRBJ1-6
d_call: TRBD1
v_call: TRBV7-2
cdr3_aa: CASSLNGQGANSPLHF
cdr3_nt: TGTGCCAGCAGCTTAAATGGACAGGGGGCTAATTCACCCCTCCACTTT